The clone carrying this T cell receptor (beta chain) is categorized as medium-sized (0.01 to 0.1%). Clones were sequenced by immunoSEQ multiplex PCR, and TCRdb holds only the in-frame ones, with some missing. The sample records around 51,000 clones, 75% to 85% being singletons. This entry comes from a study of control samples from healthy donors and cancer patients. V shed 1 base and J shed 3 bases, with 6 bases lying between them. The CDR3 totals 13 residues. Germline-derived CDR1 and CDR2 are SNHLY and FYNNEI. Sequencing input: blood. This clonotype originated in a man in his 70s in good health. The chain has TRBV2 and TRBJ1-2; D gene ambiguous. DNA for the CDR3: TGTGCCAGCAGTGAAGGTCGCGACTATGGCTACACCTTC. This translates into CASSEGRDYGYTF.